The clone carrying this T cell receptor beta chain is large. This record belongs to a study of immune characterization of retroperitoneal liposarcoma. TCRdb independently ran MiXCR on the PCR reads; one entry per CDR3 protein. The data show about 3,100 distinct CDR3 sequences, roughly a quarter seen once. The germline CDR1 and CDR2 sequences are MNHNS and SASEGT. V was cut by 8 bases and J by 3 bases, with 19 bases left in between. This CDR3 has 15 residues. This receptor was taken from a female donor with retroperitoneal liposarcoma. The sequenced sample consisted of tumor tissue. The rearrangement uses TRBV6-1 and TRBJ2-5; maybe TRBD2 (6 bases). In nucleotides, the CDR3 is TGTGCCAGCGACGATAGCGGAGAACCCGAAGAGACCCAGTACTTC. It translates to CASDDSGEPEETQYF.